This entry lists 24 T cell receptor beta chains sequenced from one sample in a study of vaccination and CD4 T cells after COVID-19. Sequenced with the Oncomine TCR Beta short-read assay was DNA taken from cultured CD4+ T cells. From cultured CD4+ T cells, genomic DNA was extracted. TCRdb recomputed calls from the PCR reads with MiXCR, one row per CDR3 protein. The sample holds 8,000 to 10,000 distinct CDR3 sequences, approximately 30% seen once. Their target antigens are unknown. Treatment: approximately 10-day PBMC culture with coronavirus spike peptide pools or control peptides (ViraFEST assay). Gathering of the CD4+ T cells, from the unexposed donor, took place before the COVID-19 pandemic (2011-2018). Sequenced input: CD4+ T cells from blood, cultured in vitro. These receptors originate from a human donor in good health.

This clonotype was counted between two and nine times. This chain uses TRBV28 with TRBJ2-5, with D perhaps matching TRBD1 (5 bases). With 3 bases removed from V and 6 bases from J, the gap between germline ends came to 17 bases. CDR1 and CDR2 (germline): MDHEN, SYDVKM. The CDR3 loop spans 15 amino acids. The chain's CDR3 is CASSFRGSQRKTQYF. The CDR3 DNA reads TGTGCCAGCAGTTTTAGGGGCAGCCAACGGAAGACCCAGTACTTC.

The chain uses TRBV7-2 and TRBJ2-3; TRBD2 matches at 7 bases. V was pared by 3 bases and J by 2 bases, with 5 bases of the junction left unmatched. Germline values: CDR1 SGHTA, CDR2 FQGNSA. This CDR3 spans 15 amino acids. CDR3 protein: CASSFTGGFTDTQYF. The CDR3 DNA follows: TGTGCCAGCAGCTTTACGGGAGGCTTCACAGATACGCAGTATTTT.

V usage is TRBV2 and J usage is TRBJ1-5; no clear D. From germline, CDR1 is SNHLY and CDR2 FYNNEI. CDR3 length: 12 amino acids. The ends were cut back, 2 bases at V and 9 bases at J, with 8 bases in the middle. DNA of the CDR3: TGTGCCAGCAGTGAAAGAGGATTGCCCCAGCATTTT. Protein: CASSERGLPQHF.

The chain combines TRBV30 with TRBJ1-1; unclear D gene. Trimming removed 3 bases from V and 0 bases from J, with 8 bases in between. The germline CDR1 and CDR2 sequences are GTSNPN and SVGIG (reference sequence). This CDR3 region has 13 residues. DNA of the CDR3: TGTGCCTGGAGGGCAGGAGTGAACACTGAAGCTTTCTTT. It is translated as CAWRAGVNTEAFF.

Only a few counts were recorded for this clonotype. The J gene is TRBJ2-5, the V gene TRBV15; the D is unclear. This CDR3 is 14 amino acids long. Germline-derived CDR1 and CDR2 are LNHNV and YYDKDF (reference sequence). Trimming took off 1 base at V and 2 bases at J, with 8 bases between the two ends. CDR3 nucleotide sequence: TGTGCCACCAGCAGAGCTCGCCCACAAGAGACCCAGTACTTC. Translating gives CATSRARPQETQYF.

This rearrangement joins TRBV6-1 to TRBJ2-3, with D unresolved. This CDR3 has 14 amino acids. CDR1 is MNHNS, CDR2 SASEGT, per germline. The V end lost 4 bases, the J end lost 2 bases, and 10 bases lay between the germline ends. CDR3 in DNA: TGTGCCAGCAGTGGCCTGGACCCCACAGATACGCAGTATTTT. Translating gives CASSGLDPTDTQYF.

The chain uses TRBV10-3 and TRBJ2-7; TRBD1 aligns across 7 bases. V was pared by 0 bases and J by 5 bases, with 7 bases of the junction left unmatched. This CDR3 is built from 15 residues. Germline V gives CDR1 ENHRY, CDR2 SYGVKD. Here the CDR3 DNA reads TGTGCCATCAGTGAGTCTGCAGGGGGTTTGAACGAGCAGTACTTC. Translation: CAISESAGGLNEQYF.

This clonotype has just a few counts. The genes are TRBV7-2 and TRBJ2-7; D might be TRBD1 or TRBD2, each matching 5 bases. Trimming shortened V by 5 bases and J by 2 bases, and 16 bases separated the two germline ends. The V gene's germline CDR1 is SGHTA and CDR2 FQGNSA. CDR3 size: 15 residues. The CDR3 DNA reads TGTGCCAGCAGCAAACACGGGACCGCAACCTACGAGCAGTACTTC. Protein: CASSKHGTATYEQYF.

The chain joins TRBV12-3 or TRBV12-4 to TRBJ1-1, with TRBD1 matching 12 bases. The CDR3 extends over 14 amino acids. Losses at the gene ends were 5 bases for V and 10 bases for J; bases not matched to a gene: 8. The CDR3 bases are TGTGCCAGCAGTCCCTGGGGACAGGGGGCAGGAGCTTTCTTT. Translating it yields CASSPWGQGAGAFF.

V and J are TRBV6-2 or TRBV6-3 and TRBJ1-5, with D possibly TRBD1 on 5 matching bases. In germline, CDR1 is MNHEY, CDR2 SVGEGT. V was pared by 5 bases and J by 3 bases, with 14 bases between. The length of the CDR3 is 15 residues. The CDR3 sequence: CASSTPDSHNQPQHF. The CDR3 nucleotides read TGTGCCAGCAGTACCCCAGACAGTCACAATCAGCCCCAGCATTTT.

This clonotype was seen only a few times. The genes are TRBV28 and TRBJ1-5; 8 bases fit TRBD1. V lost 4 bases and J lost 2; bases outside the gene matches: 7. The CDR3 has 16 residues. Germline-derived CDR1 and CDR2 are MDHEN and SYDVKM. The DNA of the CDR3 is TGTGCCAGCAGTTCCAGGGGGCGCTGGCGCAATCAGCCCCAGCATTTT. It encodes CASSSRGRWRNQPQHF.

This clonotype was recorded only once. This chain uses TRBV7-2 with TRBJ1-1; 7 bases agree with TRBD1. With V trimmed by 2 bases and J by 3 bases, 12 bases remained unmatched. The CDR3 is made up of 17 amino acids. Per the germline V gene, CDR1 is SGHTA and CDR2 is FQGNSA. Here the CDR3 DNA reads TGTGCCAGCAGCTTACCGGGACAGCCTCAGGGGCACACTGAAGCTTTCTTT. Its translation is CASSLPGQPQGHTEAFF. Based on the CDR3 plus reference TRBV7-2 and TRBJ1-1, the full variable domain is GAGVSQSPSNKVTEKGKDVELRCDPISGHTALYWYRQSLGQGLEFLIYFQGNSAPDKSGLPSDRFSAERTGGSVSTLTIQRTQQEDSAVYLCASSLPGQPQGHTEAFFGQGTRLTVV.

The rearrangement links TRBV20-1 to TRBJ2-7; D unclear. Germline values: CDR1 DFQATT, CDR2 SNEGSKA (reference sequence). The CDR3 is 11 amino acids. V lost 0 bases and J 9 bases, leaving 9 bases between the germline ends. This CDR3 is CSARDPGMQYF. For the CDR3, the DNA is TGCAGTGCTAGAGATCCAGGCATGCAGTACTTC.

This clonotype is judged medium-sized. The rearrangement links TRBV20-1 to TRBJ2-3, with D possibly TRBD1 on 6 matching bases. In germline, CDR1 is DFQATT, CDR2 SNEGSKA (reference sequence). Trimming took 3 bases from V and 6 from J, leaving 13 bases between them. The CDR3 consists of 13 residues. In DNA form, the CDR3 reads TGCAGTGCTAGCTCCCCGAGGGGGGATACGCAGTATTTT. Residues: CSASSPRGDTQYF.

This clonotype has just a few counts. This chain uses TRBV6-2 or TRBV6-3 with TRBJ1-5, with 10 bases fitting TRBD1. J lost 3 bases, V lost 6 bases, and 5 bases had no gene match. CDR3 length: 15 residues. The germline V gene has CDR1 MNHEY and CDR2 SVGEGT. The CDR3 DNA reads TGTGCCAGCAGAACCGGGACAGGGGTCAATCAGCCCCAGCATTTT. Its protein product is CASRTGTGVNQPQHF.

This clonotype was seen a handful of times. The gene calls are TRBV2 and TRBJ2-7; no firm D call. This CDR3 is built from 11 residues. V was pared by 1 base and J by 12 bases, with 10 bases between. Germline assignment: CDR1 SNHLY and CDR2 FYNNEI. DNA of the CDR3: TGTGCCAGCAGTGAAGAGGGTCGGGTGTACTTC. Amino acids: CASSEEGRVYF. The whole variable domain, remainder taken from reference TRBV2 and TRBJ2-7, is EPEVTQTPSHQVTQMGQEVILRCVPISNHLYFYWYRQILGQKVEFLVSFYNNEISEKSEIFDDQFSVERPDGSNFTLKIRSTKLEDSAMYFCASSEEGRVYFGPGTRLTVT.

In its sample, this clonotype was seen a few times. This chain uses TRBV27 with TRBJ1-6, with D tentatively TRBD1 (5 bases). This CDR3 has 16 amino acids. The germline CDR1 and CDR2 sequences are MNHEY and SMNVEV (reference sequence). The germline V and J ends were trimmed by 6 bases and 7 bases, with 19 bases remaining between them. Written as DNA, the CDR3 is TGTGCCAGCAGCCTCCGGGTTGCCTGGGGGAATTCACCCCTCCACTTT. The encoded protein is CASSLRVAWGNSPLHF.

This clonotype has more than one count but fewer than ten. V usage is TRBV20-1 and J usage is TRBJ2-7; D is unresolved. Deletions cut 2 bases from V and 0 bases from J, with 5 bases between. The CDR3 extends over 12 amino acids. CDR1 and CDR2 (germline): DFQATT, SNEGSKA (reference sequence). Here the CDR3 reads CSARRSSYEQYF. The CDR3 nucleotides are TGCAGTGCTAGACGCAGCTCCTACGAGCAGTACTTC.

This clonotype was recorded a few times. This chain connects TRBV20-1 to TRBJ2-6; D unresolved. The length of the CDR3 is 14 residues. V lost 0 bases and J 0 bases, leaving 3 bases between the germline ends. Germline CDR1 and CDR2: DFQATT and SNEGSKA (reference sequence). The CDR3 region has the DNA TGCAGTGCTAGAGAAGTCTCTGGGGCCAACGTCCTGACTTTC. Translating it yields CSAREVSGANVLTF.

J is TRBJ1-1 and V is TRBV10-3; D gene unclear. This CDR3 spans 12 amino acids. Germline V gives CDR1 ENHRY, CDR2 SYGVKD. V lost 4 bases and J lost 5, with 8 bases in between. For the CDR3, the DNA is TGTGCCATCAGTGTTAGTGGAACTGAAGCTTTCTTT. It codes for CAISVSGTEAFF.

J is TRBJ2-3 and V is TRBV5-1, with 9 positions matching TRBD1. Germline CDR1 and CDR2: SGHRS and YFSETQ. The V segment lost 0 bases and the J segment 5 bases; nucleotides outside the gene matches: 1. The CDR3 runs 14 residues. The CDR3 sequence: CASSLGQGGDTQYF. The CDR3 DNA reads TGCGCCAGCAGCTTGGGACAGGGGGGAGATACGCAGTATTTT.

This clonotype occurred a few times. This rearrangement joins TRBV6-1 to TRBJ1-1; D is uncertain. V dropped 2 bases and J dropped 2 bases, with 15 bases sitting between them. The germline gives CDR1 MNHNS, CDR2 SASEGT. CDR3 length: 16 amino acids. CDR3 nucleotide sequence: TGTGCCAGCAGTGAACAAGGGTTCGTAATCAACACTGAAGCTTTCTTT. This sequence encodes CASSEQGFVINTEAFF.

V and J are TRBV28 and TRBJ2-3, with TRBD2 as a possible D gene (6 bases). The CDR3 length is 14 residues. V was pared by 8 bases and J by 4 bases, with 16 bases between. The germline V gene encodes CDR1 MDHEN and CDR2 SYDVKM. In DNA form, the CDR3 reads TGTGCCAGCGGGAACGCGGACTACTCAGATACGCAGTATTTT. It encodes CASGNADYSDTQYF.

The chain carries TRBV6-2 or TRBV6-3 and TRBJ2-5; a weak D match, TRBD1 (5 bases). V lost 1 base and J 0 bases, leaving 12 bases between the germline ends. In germline, CDR1 is MNHEY, CDR2 SVGEGT. The CDR3 spans 16 residues. The CDR3 spells CASSYFVQDDQETQYF. The CDR3 region has the DNA TGTGCCAGCAGTTACTTTGTACAGGACGACCAAGAGACCCAGTACTTC.